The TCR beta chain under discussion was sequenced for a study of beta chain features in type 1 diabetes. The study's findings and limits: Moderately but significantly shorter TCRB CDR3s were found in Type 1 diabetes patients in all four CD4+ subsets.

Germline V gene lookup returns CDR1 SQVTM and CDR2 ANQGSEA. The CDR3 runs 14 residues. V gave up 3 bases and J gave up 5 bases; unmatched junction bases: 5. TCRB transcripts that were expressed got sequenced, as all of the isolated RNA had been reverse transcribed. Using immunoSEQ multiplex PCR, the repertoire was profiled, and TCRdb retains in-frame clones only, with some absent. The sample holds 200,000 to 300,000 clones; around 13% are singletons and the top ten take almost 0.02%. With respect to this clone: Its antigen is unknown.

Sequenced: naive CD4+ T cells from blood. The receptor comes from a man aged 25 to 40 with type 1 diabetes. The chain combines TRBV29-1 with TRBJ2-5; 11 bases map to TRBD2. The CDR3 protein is CSVDPGTSGETQYF. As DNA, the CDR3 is TGCAGCGTTGACCCCGGGACTAGCGGTGAGACCCAGTACTTC.